This T cell receptor (beta chain) was recovered during a study of CD8 T cells in Susac syndrome. TCR beta from blood CD8+ and CD4+ T cells was sequenced. The multiple sclerosis control cohort comprised treatment-naive individuals presenting with stable or active relapsing-remitting disease. FACS enriched CD8+ TEMRA cells, while bulk CD8+ and CD4+ were negatively isolated. An amount of RNA that ranged from roughly 0.5 to 1 ug was reverse transcribed with random hexamers. The amplification used immunoSEQ multiplex PCR on TCR beta CDR3; it spanned 54 Vbeta and 13 Jbeta. MiXCR, run by TCRdb on the immunoSEQ multiplex PCR reads, gives a single entry per CDR3 protein. The sample records more than 95,000 distinct CDR3 sequences, approximately 93% being singletons. The length of the CDR3 is 15 residues. Germline V gene sequence: CDR1 SGDLS, CDR2 YYNGEE. V dropped 0 bases and J dropped 5 bases, with 13 bases sitting between them.

The genes are TRBV9 and TRBJ2-3; TRBD1 might be the D (6 bases). The receptor's source is a human donor with multiple sclerosis. The sequencing input was CD8+ T cells from PBMCs. The CDR3 DNA is TGTGCCAGCAGCGTAGCTGGGGGCGCGGGAGATACGCAGTATTTT. Encoded protein: CASSVAGGAGDTQYF.